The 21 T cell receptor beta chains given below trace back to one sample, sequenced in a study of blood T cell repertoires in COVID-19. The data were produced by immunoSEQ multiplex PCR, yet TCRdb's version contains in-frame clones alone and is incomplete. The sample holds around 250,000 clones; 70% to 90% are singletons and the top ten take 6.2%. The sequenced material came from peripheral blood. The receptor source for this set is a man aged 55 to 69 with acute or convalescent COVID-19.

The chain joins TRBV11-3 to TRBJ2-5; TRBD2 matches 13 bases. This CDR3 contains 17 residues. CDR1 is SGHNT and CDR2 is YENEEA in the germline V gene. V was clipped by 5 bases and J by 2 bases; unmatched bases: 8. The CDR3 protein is CASSRGLAGMIQETQYF. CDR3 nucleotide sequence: TGTGCCAGCAGCCGGGGACTAGCGGGAATGATACAAGAGACCCAGTACTTC.

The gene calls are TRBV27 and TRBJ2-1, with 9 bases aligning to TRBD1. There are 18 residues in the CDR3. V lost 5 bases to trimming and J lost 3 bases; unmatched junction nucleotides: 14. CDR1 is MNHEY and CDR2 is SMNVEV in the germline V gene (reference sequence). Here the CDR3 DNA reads TGTGCCAGCAGTCCCTATAGTGGTGAGACAGGGGGCTACAATGAGCAGTTCTTC. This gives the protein CASSPYSGETGGYNEQFF.

The DNA of the CDR3 is TGTGCCAGTAGTGCTACTAGCGGTCGATACGAGCAGTACTTC. Translated: CASSATSGRYEQYF. The chain is built from TRBV19 and TRBJ2-7; TRBD2 matches 8 bases. The germline V gene encodes CDR1 LNHDA and CDR2 SQIVND (reference sequence). This CDR3 contains 14 residues. Germline trimming cut 5 bases from V and 4 bases from J; bases unmatched to any gene: 7.

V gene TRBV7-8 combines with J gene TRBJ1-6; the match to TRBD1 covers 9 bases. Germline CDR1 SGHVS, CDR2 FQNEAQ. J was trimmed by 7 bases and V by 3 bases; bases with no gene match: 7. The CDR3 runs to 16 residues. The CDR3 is CASSLTRGTGNSPLHF. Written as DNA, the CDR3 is TGTGCCAGCAGCTTGACCCGCGGGACAGGGAATTCACCCCTCCACTTT. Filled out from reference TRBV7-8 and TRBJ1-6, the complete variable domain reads GAGVSQSPRYKVAKRGQDVALRCDPISGHVSLFWYQQALGQGPEFLTYFQNEAQLDKSGLPSDRFFAERPEGSVSTLKIQRTQQEDSAVYLCASSLTRGTGNSPLHFGNGTRLTVT.

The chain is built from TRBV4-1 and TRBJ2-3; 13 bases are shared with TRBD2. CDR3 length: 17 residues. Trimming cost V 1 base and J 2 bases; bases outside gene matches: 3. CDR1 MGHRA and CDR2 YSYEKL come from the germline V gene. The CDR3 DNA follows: TGCGCCAGCAGCCAAGGGGGACTAGCGGGAAACACAGATACGCAGTATTTT. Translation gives CASSQGGLAGNTDTQYF.

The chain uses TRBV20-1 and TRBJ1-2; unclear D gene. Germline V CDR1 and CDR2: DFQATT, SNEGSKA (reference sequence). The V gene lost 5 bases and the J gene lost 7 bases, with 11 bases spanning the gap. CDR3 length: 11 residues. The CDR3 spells CSADGRSGYTF. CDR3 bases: TGCAGTGCTGACGGGAGGTCTGGCTACACCTTC.

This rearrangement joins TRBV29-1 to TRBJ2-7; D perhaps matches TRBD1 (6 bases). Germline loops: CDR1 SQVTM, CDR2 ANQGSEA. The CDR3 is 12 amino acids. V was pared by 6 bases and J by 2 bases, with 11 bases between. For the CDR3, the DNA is TGCAGCGTGCGACAGGAAACCTACGAGCAGTACTTC. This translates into CSVRQETYEQYF.

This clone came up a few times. CDR3 sequence reads: CASSLSVDNEQFF. CDR3 nucleotide sequence: TGTGCCAGCAGCTTAAGTGTCGACAATGAGCAGTTCTTC. V is TRBV7-3 and J is TRBJ2-1, with D uncertain. CDR1 SGHTA and CDR2 FQGTGA come from the germline V gene. Trimming shortened V by 1 base and J by 5 bases, and 6 bases separated the two germline ends. The CDR3 is made up of 13 amino acids. Filled out from reference TRBV7-3 and TRBJ2-1, the complete variable domain reads GAGVSQTPSNKVTEKGKYVELRCDPISGHTALYWYRQSLGQGPEFLIYFQGTGAADDSGLPNDRFFAVRPEGSVSTLKIQRTERGDSAVYLCASSLSVDNEQFFGPGTRLTVL.

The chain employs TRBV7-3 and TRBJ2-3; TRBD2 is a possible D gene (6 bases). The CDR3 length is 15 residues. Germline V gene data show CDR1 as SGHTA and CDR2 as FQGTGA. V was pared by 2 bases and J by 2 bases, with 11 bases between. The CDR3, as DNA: TGTGCCAGCAGCTTAGGGACTTCCCACACAGATACGCAGTATTTT. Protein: CASSLGTSHTDTQYF.

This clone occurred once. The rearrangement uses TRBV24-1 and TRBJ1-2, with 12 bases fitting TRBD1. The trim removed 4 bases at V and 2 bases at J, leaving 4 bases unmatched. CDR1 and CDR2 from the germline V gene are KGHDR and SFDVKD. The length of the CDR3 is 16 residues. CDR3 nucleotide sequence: TGTGCCACCAGTGACCAAGGGACAGGGGGCAACTATGGCTACACCTTC. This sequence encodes CATSDQGTGGNYGYTF.

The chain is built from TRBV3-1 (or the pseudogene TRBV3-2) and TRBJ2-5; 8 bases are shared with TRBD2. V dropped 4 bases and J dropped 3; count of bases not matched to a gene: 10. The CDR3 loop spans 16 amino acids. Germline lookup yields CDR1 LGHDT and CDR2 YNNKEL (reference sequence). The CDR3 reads CASSPDRSSGKETQYF. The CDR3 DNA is TGTGCCAGCAGCCCCGATCGGAGTAGCGGGAAAGAGACCCAGTACTTC.

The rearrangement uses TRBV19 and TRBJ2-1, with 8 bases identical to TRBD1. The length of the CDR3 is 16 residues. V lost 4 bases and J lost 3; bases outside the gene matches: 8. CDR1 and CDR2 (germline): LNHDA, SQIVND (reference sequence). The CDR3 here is CASSRGGTGLYNEQFF. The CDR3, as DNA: TGTGCCAGTAGTAGAGGGGGGACAGGACTCTACAATGAGCAGTTCTTC.

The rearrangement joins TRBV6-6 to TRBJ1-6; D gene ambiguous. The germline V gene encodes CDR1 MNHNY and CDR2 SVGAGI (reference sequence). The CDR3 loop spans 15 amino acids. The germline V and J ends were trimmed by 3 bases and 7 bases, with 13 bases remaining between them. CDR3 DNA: TGTGCCAGCAGTTATCCGGTGGGAGGCAATTCACCCCTCCACTTT. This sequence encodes CASSYPVGGNSPLHF.

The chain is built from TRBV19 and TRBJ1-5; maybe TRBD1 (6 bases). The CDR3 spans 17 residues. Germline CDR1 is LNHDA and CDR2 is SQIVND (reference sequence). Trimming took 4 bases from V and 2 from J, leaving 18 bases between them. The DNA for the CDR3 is TGTGCCAGTAGTAGCTCGGCGGGGGCGCTTGGCAATCAGCCCCAGCATTTT. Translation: CASSSSAGALGNQPQHF.

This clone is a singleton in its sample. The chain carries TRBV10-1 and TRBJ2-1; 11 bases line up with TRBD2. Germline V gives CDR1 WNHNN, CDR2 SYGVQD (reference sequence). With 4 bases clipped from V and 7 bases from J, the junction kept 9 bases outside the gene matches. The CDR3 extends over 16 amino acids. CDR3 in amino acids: CASSVPGLAVYNEQFF. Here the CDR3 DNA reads TGCGCCAGCAGTGTACCGGGACTAGCGGTTTATAATGAGCAGTTCTTC.

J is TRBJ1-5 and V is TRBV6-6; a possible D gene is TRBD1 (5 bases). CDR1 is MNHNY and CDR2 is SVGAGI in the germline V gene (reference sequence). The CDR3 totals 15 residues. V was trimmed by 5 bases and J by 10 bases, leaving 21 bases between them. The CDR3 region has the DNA TGTGCCAGCAGTATAGCCCGGGACTCTTCGCATCCCCAGCATTTT. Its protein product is CASSIARDSSHPQHF.

CDR3 sequence (DNA): TGTGCCAGCAGTATGACCGGGACTGCCTACGAGCAGTACTTC. It yields the protein CASSMTGTAYEQYF. The chain links TRBV27 to TRBJ2-7; D perhaps matches TRBD2 (6 bases). Germline values: CDR1 MNHEY, CDR2 SMNVEV (reference sequence). With 5 bases removed from V and 2 bases from J, the gap between germline ends came to 13 bases. CDR3 length equals 14 residues.

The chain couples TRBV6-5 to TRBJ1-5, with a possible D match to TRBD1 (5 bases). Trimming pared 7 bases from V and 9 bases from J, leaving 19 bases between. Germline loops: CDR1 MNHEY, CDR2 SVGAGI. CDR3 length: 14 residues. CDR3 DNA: TGTGCCAGCATAATTCAGGCGCCCGGGGGGCCCCAGCATTTT. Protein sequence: CASIIQAPGGPQHF.

CDR3 residues: CASSEARPGYQPQHF. For the CDR3, the DNA is TGTGCCAGCAGTGAAGCGCGGCCAGGGTATCAGCCCCAGCATTTT. The chain employs TRBV6-1 and TRBJ1-5, with a weak D call TRBD1 (5 bases). V shed 0 bases and J shed 5 bases, with 11 bases lying between them. Germline CDR1 and CDR2: MNHNS and SASEGT. There are 15 residues in the CDR3.

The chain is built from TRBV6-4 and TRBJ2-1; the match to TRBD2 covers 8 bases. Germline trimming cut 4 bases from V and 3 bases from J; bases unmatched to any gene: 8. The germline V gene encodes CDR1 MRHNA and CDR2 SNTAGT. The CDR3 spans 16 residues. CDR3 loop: CASSARAGALYNEQFF. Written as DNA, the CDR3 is TGTGCCAGCAGTGCCCGAGCGGGAGCCCTCTACAATGAGCAGTTCTTC.

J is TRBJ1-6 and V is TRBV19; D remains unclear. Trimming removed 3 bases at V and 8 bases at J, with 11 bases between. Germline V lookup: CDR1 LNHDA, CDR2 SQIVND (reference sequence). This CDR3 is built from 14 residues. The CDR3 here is CASSIVTRDSPLHF. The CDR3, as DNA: TGTGCCAGTAGTATCGTTACACGGGATTCACCCCTCCACTTT. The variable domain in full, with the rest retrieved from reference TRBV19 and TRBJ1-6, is DGGITQSPKYLFRKEGQNVTLSCEQNLNHDAMYWYRQDPGQGLRLIYYSQIVNDFQKGDIAEGYSVSREKKESFPLTVTSAQKNPTAFYLCASSIVTRDSPLHFGNGTRLTVT.